This TCR beta chain originates from a study of T-cell reconstitution after alpha-beta-depleted transplantation in children listed by TCRdb under 2016. About the study as a whole: T-cell immune reconstitution after TCRalphabeta/CD19-depleted allogeneic hematopoietic cell transplantation in children was quantitatively tracked in the study by means of TCR repertoire profiling.

The library was made by PCR. Sequencing used an Illumina HiSeq 2500. Molecular barcoding was employed in the preparation of TCR libraries, with unique molecular identifiers being used to normalize TCRbeta repertoire quantification. TCRdb cleaned the public reads at Q25 with fastp, built clones with MiXCR and kept in-frame beta chains. Each CDR3 protein gets just one entry, which takes the most common genes and DNA from the rows behind it. The sample profile shows more than 500,000 distinct CDR3 sequences; roughly an eighth of them were found once. The ten largest make up 12% to 15% of the sample. The study at large found these results: The apparently early recovery of alphabetaT-cell counts about two months after transplant reportedly depended on only several hundred rapidly expanded clones that came from non-depleted graft cells. In some patients, high TCRbeta diversity at day 60 was attributed to recipient T cells and intrathymic progenitors that had survived conditioning. Over the following months the frequencies of hyperexpanded clones went down, and after one year T-cell counts and TCRbeta diversity were mostly credited to newly produced T cells.

The germline V gene provides CDR1 MDHEN and CDR2 SYDVKM. Taken from cysteine to phenylalanine, the CDR3 has 14 residues. Only the CDR3 DNA stays, 42 bases, in frame from base 1. V loses 4 bases at its end and J loses 4 bases; junction bases beyond the gene matches: 2. A remark on this clonotype: Its antigen is unknown. No quality values exist for individual bases; no much larger clone is one base distant.

In light of the paper, this sample's treatment or condition label describes: allogeneic hematopoietic cell transplantation with graft depleted of TCRalphabeta T cells and CD19 B cells. TCRalphabeta/CD19-depleted allogeneic hematopoietic cell grafts were given to the transplant recipients, all of whom were children. The sequence is built from TRBV28 and TRBJ2-1, with 9 bases aligning to TRBD2. The specimen was PBMCs, mostly from graft donor cells, collected 180 days after TCRalphabeta/CD19-depleted stem cell transplant. The clonotype originates from a female patient between 2 and 10 years old who had a stem cell transplant for aplastic anemia, so the T cells may come from the graft donor. CDR3 reads: CASSWLAGYNEQFF. The nucleotides are TGTGCCAGCAGTTGGCTAGCGGGGTACAATGAGCAGTTCTTC.